Listed below are T cell receptor beta chains from one sample, sequenced in a study of cytomegalovirus exposure and HLA in healthy donors. This table comes from immunoSEQ multiplex PCR, and its TCRdb copy is limited to in-frame clones, with some not included. The data contain about 100,000 clones, around 79% of them singletons. Sequencing input: PBMCs. These receptors were collected from a middle-aged woman in good health and CMV-seronegative. Each CDR3 is given with its conserved first and last residue. The D gene is left open where the match is weak. Expanded clones are given a class, and other clones once, few, many or no size at all.

>TRBJ1-1|TRBD1|NA|TRBV5-4|14
TGTGCCAGCAGCTCCAGGGGGCTGGGCACTGAAGCTTTCTTT
CASSSRGLGTEAFF
>TRBJ1-3|NA|NA|TRBV5-1|15
TGCGCCAGCAGCCCCGTAGTTAGCTCTGGAAACACCATATATTTT
CASSPVVSSGNTIYF
>TRBJ1-1|TRBD1|NA|TRBV11-2|14
TGTGCCAGCCTACCAGGGGGAAAGAACACTGAAGCTTTCTTT
CASLPGGKNTEAFF
>TRBJ2-5|TRBD1|NA|TRBV28|14
TGTGCCAGCAGTTCCCGACAGGGCGGAGAGACCCAGTACTTC
CASSSRQGGETQYF
>TRBJ2-5|NA|NA|TRBV27|12
TGTGCCAGCAGTTTATACGGAGAGACCCAGTACTTC
CASSLYGETQYF
>TRBJ1-1|NA|NA|TRBV6-6|12
TGTGCCAGCAAAGACGGAGGCACTGAAGCTTTCTTT
CASKDGGTEAFF
>TRBJ2-1|TRBD2|NA|TRBV29-1|12
TGCAGCGCCCTGCGGGGGGGGAATGAGCAGTTCTTC
CSALRGGNEQFF
>TRBJ2-1|TRBD2|NA|TRBV7-9|19
TGTGCCAGCAGCTCTCAAGGGACGACCTTTGGCGGGAGGGACAATGAGCAGTTCTTC
CASSSQGTTFGGRDNEQFF
>TRBJ2-3|NA|NA|TRBV19|15
TGTGCCAGTAGTATCCGGCAGGGTAGCACAGATACGCAGTATTTT
CASSIRQGSTDTQYF
>TRBJ1-5|NA|few|TRBV2|14
TGTGCCAGCAGTACAATCGGGAGGGAAGGGGGAGGGCATTTT
CASSTIGREGGGHF
>TRBJ2-7|TRBD1|NA|TRBV15|16
TGTGCCACCAGCAGGGGGACAGGGGGCGCGGGTGACGAGCAGTACTTC
CATSRGTGGAGDEQYF